The 26 T cell receptor beta chains listed next were all sequenced from one sample in a study of blood T cell repertoires in COVID-19. Clones were sequenced by immunoSEQ multiplex PCR, and TCRdb holds only the in-frame ones, with some missing. The data contain some 200,000 clones, approximately 82% of them singletons. Sequencing was performed on peripheral blood. These receptors were obtained from a man in his forties or fifties with active or convalescent COVID-19.

CDR3 DNA sequence: TGTGCCAGCAGCCCCGGTGGGGGCGGCCTTCGAGAAGCTTTCTTT. Its translation: CASSPGGGGLREAFF. This sequence joins TRBV7-3 and TRBJ1-1; perhaps TRBD1 as D (6 bases). Trimming stripped 5 bases from V and 8 bases from J, with 21 bases between. The CDR3 length is 15 residues. Germline V lookup: CDR1 SGHTA, CDR2 FQGTGA. The full variable domain, completed using reference TRBV7-3 and TRBJ1-1, is GAGVSQTPSNKVTEKGKYVELRCDPISGHTALYWYRQSLGQGPEFLIYFQGTGAADDSGLPNDRFFAVRPEGSVSTLKIQRTERGDSAVYLCASSPGGGGLREAFFGQGTRLTVV.

The genes are TRBV5-4 and TRBJ1-3; D uncertain. Germline V lookup: CDR1 SGHNT, CDR2 YYREEE (reference sequence). Trimming took 4 bases from V and 0 from J, leaving 14 bases between them. The CDR3 loop spans 16 amino acids. The DNA for the CDR3 is TGTGCCAGCAGCCGGACTTACACACTCTCTGGAAACACCATATATTTT. Residues: CASSRTYTLSGNTIYF.

CDR3 residues: CASSEIYGATNEKLFF. The DNA for the CDR3 is TGTGCCAGCAGTGAAATCTATGGTGCAACTAATGAAAAACTGTTTTTT. The J gene is TRBJ1-4, the V gene TRBV6-1; D call uncertain. Germline V gene data show CDR1 as MNHNS and CDR2 as SASEGT. V was trimmed by 2 bases and J by 0 bases, leaving 10 bases between them. The length of the CDR3 is 16 residues.

J is TRBJ1-5 and V is TRBV7-2; D call uncertain. The CDR3 runs 15 residues. Germline V gene sequence: CDR1 SGHTA, CDR2 FQGNSA. V lost 2 bases to trimming and J lost 0 bases, with 8 bases between them. The CDR3 nucleotides are TGTGCCAGCAGCTTATCGGGAGATAGCAATCAGCCCCAGCATTTT. Its protein product is CASSLSGDSNQPQHF.

The chain joins TRBV9 to TRBJ2-2; D ambiguous. The CDR3 is 12 residues long. V was pared by 4 bases and J by 3 bases, with 4 bases between. The germline V gene has CDR1 SGDLS and CDR2 YYNGEE. In nucleotides, the CDR3 is TGTGCCAGCAGCACATACACCGGGGAGCTGTTTTTT. As protein: CASSTYTGELFF.

V and J are TRBV5-1 and TRBJ2-2, with 8 bases that match TRBD2. J was trimmed by 6 bases and V by 4 bases; bases with no gene match: 17. In germline, CDR1 is SGHRS, CDR2 YFSETQ. The length of the CDR3 is 18 residues. The CDR3 here is CASSLHSGAGGPPGELFF. Written as DNA, the CDR3 is TGCGCCAGCAGCCTCCACTCTGGGGCGGGGGGCCCTCCCGGGGAGCTGTTTTTT.

V gene TRBV5-1 combines with J gene TRBJ1-1, with D unresolved. Germline V gene sequence: CDR1 SGHRS, CDR2 YFSETQ. This CDR3 contains 15 residues. Trimming cost V 4 bases and J 1 base, with 14 bases left between them. The chain's CDR3 is CASSPRGSTNTEAFF. CDR3 DNA: TGCGCCAGCAGCCCCCGCGGAAGTACGAACACTGAAGCTTTCTTT.

The CDR3 DNA reads TGTGCCAGCAGTTTTAGGGGGAACAATGAGCAGTTCTTC. Residues: CASSFRGNNEQFF. The chain joins TRBV5-6 to TRBJ2-1, with D possibly TRBD1 on 6 matching bases. Germline CDR1 and CDR2: SGHDT and YYEEEE. This CDR3 has 13 residues. The V and J ends lost 5 bases and 5 bases respectively, with 11 bases between them.

V and J are TRBV9 and TRBJ2-1; TRBD1 might be the D (6 bases). CDR1 SGDLS and CDR2 YYNGEE come from the germline V gene. The CDR3 loop spans 14 amino acids. Trimming shortened V by 4 bases and J by 4 bases, and 12 bases separated the two germline ends. As DNA, the CDR3 is TGTGCCAGCAGCATCGGGACACAATACAATGAGCAGTTCTTC. This sequence encodes CASSIGTQYNEQFF.

This clone was observed a few times. This chain joins TRBV29-1 and TRBJ2-7; 7 bases match TRBD1. V was clipped by 5 bases and J by 6 bases; unmatched bases: 13. From germline, CDR1 is SQVTM and CDR2 ANQGSEA. This CDR3 is built from 14 residues. The CDR3 DNA reads TGCAGCGTTCTATGGACAGGAGGCCCATCCGAGCAGTACTTC. This codes for CSVLWTGGPSEQYF.

J is TRBJ1-3 and V is TRBV5-1; TRBD1 matches 8 bases. Germline trimming cut 4 bases from V and 4 bases from J; bases unmatched to any gene: 7. CDR1 is SGHRS and CDR2 is YFSETQ in the germline V gene. This CDR3 has 15 residues. The CDR3: CASSPQGAFGNTIYF. In nucleotides, the CDR3 is TGCGCCAGCAGCCCCCAGGGGGCATTCGGAAACACCATATATTTT.

A few counts support this clone. The V call is TRBV18, the J call TRBJ2-7; a possible D gene is TRBD2 (5 bases). CDR1 is KGHSH, CDR2 LQKENI, per germline. Trimming removed 3 bases at V and 6 bases at J, with 15 bases between. The CDR3 has 14 residues. CDR3 in amino acids: CASSPSGLAFEQYF. Written as DNA, the CDR3 is TGTGCCAGCTCACCGTCTGGACTGGCTTTCGAGCAGTACTTC.

The rearrangement joins TRBV2 to TRBJ2-5, with a possible D match to TRBD1 (6 bases). Germline V gives CDR1 SNHLY, CDR2 FYNNEI. V lost 6 bases and J 2 bases, leaving 10 bases between the germline ends. CDR3 size: 13 residues. CDR3 coding DNA: TGTGCCAGCAGCAGGGGTGGGCAAGAGACCCAGTACTTC. Translating it yields CASSRGGQETQYF.

In this sample, this clone turned up a few times. This rearrangement joins TRBV5-3 to TRBJ1-1; no clear D. TRBV5-3 is identified as an open reading frame with a role that is uncertain. This CDR3 is built from 14 residues. Trimming pared 2 bases from V and 1 base from J, leaving 9 bases between. The CDR3 DNA is TGTGCCAGAAGCTTTGCCAGGTGGAACACTGAAGCTTTCTTT. As protein: CARSFARWNTEAFF.

The chain has TRBV5-6 and TRBJ2-3; D is possibly TRBD2 (5 bases). The CDR3 consists of 15 residues. Trimming pared 0 bases from V and 0 bases from J, leaving 8 bases between. Germline CDR1 SGHDT, CDR2 YYEEEE. For the CDR3, the DNA is TGTGCCAGCAGCTTGGGTAGCGCGAGCACAGATACGCAGTATTTT. Amino acids: CASSLGSASTDTQYF.

This clone was observed a few times. The rearrangement links TRBV5-1 to TRBJ2-7; D is unresolved. From germline, CDR1 is SGHRS and CDR2 YFSETQ. CDR3 length: 13 residues. V was trimmed by 4 bases and J by 5 bases, leaving 13 bases between them. CDR3 region: CASSETEGDEQYF. DNA for the CDR3: TGCGCCAGCAGCGAGACGGAAGGAGACGAGCAGTACTTC. The whole variable domain, filled in from reference TRBV5-1 and TRBJ2-7, reads KAGVTQTPRYLIKTRGQQVTLSCSPISGHRSVSWYQQTPGQGLQFLFEYFSETQRNKGNFPGRFSGRQFSNSRSEMNVSTLELGDSALYLCASSETEGDEQYFGPGTRLTVT.

CDR3 nucleotides: TGCGCCAGCAGCCGAAACAGAGCTCCTAATGAAAAACTGTTTTTT. The encoded protein is CASSRNRAPNEKLFF. The chain employs TRBV4-1 and TRBJ1-4; D is uncertain. Trimming removed 4 bases from V and 3 bases from J, with 12 bases in between. The CDR3 length is 15 residues. In germline, CDR1 is MGHRA, CDR2 YSYEKL.

This clone was detected once. The genes are TRBV6-5 and TRBJ1-4; D is perhaps TRBD1 (6 bases). This CDR3 region has 16 residues. Germline V lookup: CDR1 MNHEY, CDR2 SVGAGI. The V end lost 0 bases, the J end lost 8 bases, and 16 bases lay between the germline ends. CDR3 amino acids: CASSYSKRGAGEKLFF. The DNA for the CDR3 is TGTGCCAGCAGTTACTCGAAACGGGGGGCGGGCGAAAAACTGTTTTTT.

This chain connects TRBV11-2 to TRBJ2-7; weak D call: TRBD1 (6 bases). V lost 0 bases and J lost 2, with 11 bases in between. This CDR3 contains 15 residues. CDR1 is SGHAT, CDR2 FQNNGV, per germline. The CDR3 protein is CASSLESGTPYEQYV. As DNA, the CDR3 is TGTGCCAGCAGCTTAGAGTCAGGGACACCCTACGAGCAGTACGTC.

This rearrangement joins TRBV11-3 to TRBJ1-6; 7 bases align to TRBD1. This CDR3 region has 17 residues. Looked up from germline, CDR1 is SGHNT and CDR2 is YENEEA. Losses at the gene ends were 4 bases for V and 7 bases for J; bases not matched to a gene: 13. The chain's CDR3 is CASSYPDRLKRNSPLHF. The CDR3 DNA follows: TGTGCCAGCAGCTACCCGGACAGGTTAAAGCGAAATTCACCCCTCCACTTT.

This chain connects TRBV5-4 to TRBJ2-5; 14 bases fit TRBD2. Germline V gene sequence: CDR1 SGHNT, CDR2 YYREEE (reference sequence). The J segment lost 3 bases and the V segment lost 1 base, leaving 2 bases of the junction unmatched. The CDR3 is 16 amino acids. The CDR3: CASSLLGLAGEETQYF. DNA of the CDR3: TGTGCCAGCAGCTTGCTGGGACTAGCGGGAGAAGAGACCCAGTACTTC.

This clone occurred once. The chain couples TRBV29-1 to TRBJ2-1; D is possibly TRBD1 (6 bases). Germline CDR1 and CDR2: SQVTM and ANQGSEA. CDR3 length: 15 amino acids. The germline V and J ends were trimmed by 6 bases and 4 bases, with 19 bases remaining between them. CDR3 sequence: CSVERGQGKYNEQFF. DNA of the CDR3: TGCAGCGTCGAAAGGGGTCAGGGGAAATACAATGAGCAGTTCTTC.

The sample holds one count of this clone. CDR3 DNA sequence: TGTGCCAGCAGTTACTCCCGAGGAGGGGAGAGGGCTGAAGCTTTCTTT. It codes for CASSYSRGGERAEAFF. The chain links TRBV6-5 to TRBJ1-1; the D gene is possibly TRBD1 (5 bases). Germline-derived CDR1 and CDR2 are MNHEY and SVGAGI. This CDR3 has 16 residues. Trimming cost V 0 bases and J 6 bases, with 17 bases left between them.

The chain combines TRBV28 with TRBJ2-5; a weak D match, TRBD1 (7 bases). The CDR3 loop spans 15 amino acids. CDR1 MDHEN and CDR2 SYDVKM come from the germline V gene. V was pared by 7 bases and J by 2 bases, with 17 bases between. CDR3 bases: TGTGCCAGCAACTCCCAGGGGGGAACACAAGAGACCCAGTACTTC. Encoded protein: CASNSQGGTQETQYF.

J is TRBJ2-7 and V is TRBV5-4; 15 nucleotides line up with TRBD2. The CDR3 runs 18 residues. The V segment lost 4 bases and the J segment 0 bases; nucleotides outside the gene matches: 8. CDR1 and CDR2 from the germline V gene are SGHNT and YYREEE (reference sequence). The DNA of the CDR3 is TGTGCCAGCAGCCGAGGCGGGACTAGCGGGAGGAGCTCCTACGAGCAGTACGTC. Translation: CASSRGGTSGRSSYEQYV.

The genes are TRBV3-1 (or the pseudogene TRBV3-2) and TRBJ2-1; the match to TRBD2 covers 11 bases. Germline V gives CDR1 LGHDT, CDR2 YNNKEL (reference sequence). The CDR3 contains 16 residues. V was pared by 0 bases and J by 8 bases, with 6 bases of the junction left unmatched. CDR3 sequence reads: CASSQEISGRGYEQFF. The CDR3 DNA is TGTGCCAGCAGCCAAGAAATTAGCGGGAGGGGGTATGAGCAGTTCTTC.